This T cell receptor beta chain was sequenced during a study of cytomegalovirus exposure and HLA in healthy donors. The assay was immunoSEQ multiplex PCR, and TCRdb's table has in-frame clones only and misses some. This sample has approximately 170,000 clones, with roughly nine tenths found just once. After removal of 4 bases from V and 3 bases from J, the junction contained 2 bases not matched to a gene. CDR3 length: 14 amino acids. Germline CDR1 SEHNR, CDR2 FQNEAQ (reference sequence). The clonotype comes from a woman aged 18-29 years in good health and CMV-seropositive. The chain is built from TRBV7-9 and TRBJ2-7, with 11 nucleotides matching TRBD2. Sequenced input: PBMCs. The CDR3 reads CASSSGTSGYEQYF. The CDR3 nucleotides are TGTGCCAGCAGCTCAGGGACTAGCGGCTACGAGCAGTACTTC.